The present TCR beta chain was sequenced within a study of glioma-infiltrating T cells. This clonotype was picked up many times. Amplification of TCR alpha and beta CDR3 regions from RNA used iRepertoire nested multiplex PCR. TCRdb re-called the multiplex PCR reads with MiXCR, one entry per CDR3 protein. The sample has about 400,000 distinct CDR3 sequences; around 38% are singletons. The J segment lost 2 bases and the V segment lost 5 bases, leaving 7 bases of the junction unmatched. Germline loops: CDR1 MDHEN, CDR2 SYDVKM. There are 15 residues in the CDR3. The gene calls are TRBV28 and TRBJ1-1, with 8 bases identical to TRBD1. Source material: glioma tissue, nonneoplastic brain tissue, or PBMCs (not recorded which). The sequence came from a human donor with low-grade glioma or glioblastoma, undergoing nonglioma brain surgery, or in good health (not recorded which). CDR3 sequence reads: CASSRTAGGNTEAFF. The CDR3 DNA is TGTGCCAGCAGTAGGACCGCAGGGGGCAACACTGAAGCTTTCTTT.